This T cell receptor beta chain was identified in a study of blood T cell repertoires in COVID-19. About the research overall: Sites in the United States, Italy and Spain provided acute and convalescent COVID-19 samples.

This CDR3 is built from 15 residues. V lost 4 bases, J lost 2 bases, and 5 bases stayed unmatched. Germline V CDR1 and CDR2: KGHSH, LQKENI. In the study's own analysis: Amplifying reference gene primers gave estimates of nucleated cell counts. Profiled with immunoSEQ multiplex PCR; TCRdb holds only in-frame clones, not every one. That table is the source of V, J and clone size, and D and trimming were worked out from the DNA. Among about 280,000 clones, approximately 86% were seen once, and the ten largest hold 2.1%. This rearrangement joins TRBV18 to TRBJ2-5; 9 nucleotides match TRBD1. The source of this sequence is a woman in her 30s who had recovered from COVID-19. Input material: peripheral blood. DNA for the CDR3: TGTGCCAGCTCACTACAGACAGGGGGACAAGAGACCCAGTACTTC. Translating it yields CASSLQTGGQETQYF. Variable domain in full (rest from reference TRBV18 and TRBJ2-5): NAGVMQNPRHLVRRRGQEARLRCSPMKGHSHVYWYRQLPEEGLKFMVYLQKENIIDESGMPKERFSAEFPKEGPSILRIQQVVRGDSAAYFCASSLQTGGQETQYFGPGTRLLVL.